The 8 T cell receptor beta chains below all came from one sample that was sequenced in a study of T cells after yellow fever vaccination. TCRdb analysed the 5' RACE reads with MiXCR anew, one entry per CDR3 protein. The sample records more than 95,000 distinct CDR3 sequences, 7.4% being singletons. Specimen: CD4+ T cells sorted from PBMCs, collected around 10 days after the first yellow fever vaccination. These receptors originate from a man between 18 and 35 years old who received the YFV17D yellow fever vaccine.

Ten or more counts support this clonotype. This chain uses TRBV29-1 with TRBJ2-5; D is undetermined. Trimming took off 2 bases at V and 0 bases at J, with 4 bases between the two ends. The CDR3 is 12 residues long. Germline V CDR1 and CDR2: SQVTM, ANQGSEA. CDR3: CSVERNQETQYF. CDR3 coding DNA: TGCAGCGTTGAAAGGAACCAAGAGACCCAGTACTTC.

This clonotype was seen many times. The V gene is TRBV7-2, the J gene TRBJ2-3, with 9 bases fitting TRBD2. Trimming removed 4 bases from V and 1 base from J; junction bases left unmatched: 3. Germline loops: CDR1 SGHTA, CDR2 FQGNSA. The CDR3 length is 15 residues. For the CDR3, the DNA is TGTGCCAGCAGCTGGGCTAGCGGGGGCACAGATACGCAGTATTTT. This sequence encodes CASSWASGGTDTQYF.

This clonotype was seen more than once but under ten times. A read error may be the cause here, since a much bigger clone is one base away. V and J are TRBV7-9 and TRBJ1-5; D unresolved. This CDR3 has 13 amino acids. In germline, CDR1 is SEHNR, CDR2 FQNEAQ (reference sequence). The CDR3 bases are TGTTCCAGCAGCTGGGATTTCAATCAGCCCCAGCATTTT. Amino acid sequence: CSSSWDFNQPQHF.

For this clonotype: A much larger clone lies a single base off, so this may be a read error. The chain combines TRBV5-5 with TRBJ1-3, with 9 bases aligning to TRBD1. Germline lookup yields CDR1 SGHKS and CDR2 YYEKEE (reference sequence). The CDR3 has 13 residues. V shed 3 bases, J shed 7 bases, and the junction held 2 bases outside the gene matches. This CDR3 is CASSWTGDNTIYF. The CDR3 bases are TGTGCCAGCAGCTGGACAGGGGATAACACCATATATTTT.

This clonotype was seen a handful of times. This sequence joins TRBV11-2 and TRBJ1-5; D perhaps matches TRBD1 (6 bases). The length of the CDR3 is 17 residues. The V gene's germline CDR1 is SGHAT and CDR2 FQNNGV. V dropped 5 bases and J dropped 2 bases, with 19 bases sitting between them. The CDR3 DNA reads as TGTGCCAGCAGCCACTCAGACAGGAGAGAGGGCAATCAGCCCCAGCATTTT. Its translation is CASSHSDRREGNQPQHF.

This clonotype appeared many times. The chain uses TRBV18 and TRBJ2-7; TRBD1 matches 10 bases. The CDR3 is 15 amino acids. Germline V gene data show CDR1 as KGHSH and CDR2 as LQKENI. V dropped 5 bases and J dropped 1; count of bases not matched to a gene: 5. CDR3 protein: CASSSGTGVSYEQYF. The CDR3 nucleotides read TGTGCCAGCTCATCCGGGACAGGGGTTTCCTACGAGCAGTACTTC.

This clonotype was recorded at least ten times. The V and J genes are TRBV5-1 and TRBJ2-1; tentative D call: TRBD2 (5 bases). There are 14 residues in the CDR3. V shed 4 bases and J shed 5 bases, with 13 bases lying between them. CDR1 and CDR2 from the germline V gene are SGHRS and YFSETQ. For the CDR3, the DNA is TGCGCCAGCAGCCTGGGCGGACTGAACAATGAGCAGTTCTTC. Translated: CASSLGGLNNEQFF.

This clonotype was picked up many times. V is TRBV19 and J is TRBJ2-1, with 11 bases identical to TRBD2. The CDR3 is 16 residues long. The germline V gene has CDR1 LNHDA and CDR2 SQIVND (reference sequence). V lost 2 bases and J lost 6; bases outside the gene matches: 6. CDR3 in amino acids: CASSILTSGGLNEQFF. The DNA for the CDR3 is TGTGCCAGTAGTATATTAACTAGCGGGGGCCTCAATGAGCAGTTCTTC.